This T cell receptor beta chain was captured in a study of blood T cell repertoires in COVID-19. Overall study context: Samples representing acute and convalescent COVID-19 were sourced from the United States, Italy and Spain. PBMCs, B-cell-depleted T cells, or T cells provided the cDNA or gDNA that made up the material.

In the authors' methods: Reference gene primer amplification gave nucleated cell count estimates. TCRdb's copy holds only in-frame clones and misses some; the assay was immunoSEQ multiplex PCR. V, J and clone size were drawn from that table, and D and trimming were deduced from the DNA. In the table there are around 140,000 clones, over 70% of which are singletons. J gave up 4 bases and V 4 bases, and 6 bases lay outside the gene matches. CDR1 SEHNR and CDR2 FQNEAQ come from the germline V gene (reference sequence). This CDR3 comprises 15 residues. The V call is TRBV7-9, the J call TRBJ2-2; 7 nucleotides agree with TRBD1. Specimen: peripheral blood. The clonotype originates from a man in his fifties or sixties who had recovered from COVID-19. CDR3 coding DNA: TGTGCCAGCAGCTCCGACAGGGTTGGCACCGGGGAGCTGTTTTTT. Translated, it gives CASSSDRVGTGELFF.